This entry lists 20 T cell receptor beta chains sequenced from one sample in a study of response to subunit inactivated influenza vaccine listed by TCRdb under 2018. Library preparation used RT-PCR. This sample was sequenced with an Illumina HiSeq 2500. The public sequencing data were trimmed at Q25 with fastp and processed into clonotypes with MiXCR by TCRdb, which kept only in-frame beta chains. Identical CDR3 protein sequences are pooled into one entry, listed with their most common genes and DNA. Present in this sample are around 570,000 distinct CDR3 sequences, approximately 7.7% of which were seen just once. Of the sample, roughly 13% is held by the ten largest clones. The material was PBMCs from blood, obtained roughly 24 months after vaccination. The receptors originated from a man between 50 and 69 years old who received an inactivated influenza vaccine. Donor details come from another sample of the same person, matched by shared clones.

This clonotype was seen more than once but under ten times. The gene calls are TRBV7-3 and TRBJ2-7; D not certain. V lost 5 bases, J lost 3 bases, and 17 bases lay in between. The V gene's germline CDR1 is SGHTA and CDR2 FQGTGA. The CDR3 consists of 15 residues. The CDR3 DNA sequence: TGTGCCAGCAGCCCTGGTCCTTCTCCTTTCTACGAGCAGTACTTC. Encoded protein: CASSPGPSPFYEQYF.

In this sample, this clonotype turned up a few times. The rearrangement uses TRBV4-3 and TRBJ2-2, with D unclear. Trimming removed 2 bases at V and 2 bases at J, with 6 bases between. The germline CDR1 and CDR2 sequences are LGHNA and YSLEER. This CDR3 has 14 amino acids. The DNA of the CDR3 is TGCGCCAGCAGCCAAACTATTAACACCGGGGAGCTGTTTTTT. It yields the protein CASSQTINTGELFF.

This clonotype was seen many times. The gene calls are TRBV20-1 and TRBJ2-7, with D uncertain. The germline V gene has CDR1 DFQATT and CDR2 SNEGSKA (reference sequence). Between the trimmed V and J ends, which lost 0 bases and 1 base, there was a span of 10 bases. This CDR3 is 14 amino acids long. CDR3 loop: CSARDLVRSYEQYF. The CDR3 bases are TGCAGTGCTAGAGATCTGGTCAGATCCTACGAGCAGTACTTC.

In this sample, this clonotype turned up many times. V and J are TRBV29-1 and TRBJ1-1, with D perhaps TRBD1 (6 bases). CDR1 is SQVTM and CDR2 is ANQGSEA in the germline V gene. The CDR3 runs 16 residues. V lost 1 base and J 0 bases, leaving 15 bases between the germline ends. The CDR3 DNA follows: TGCAGCGTTGAAGCCCAGACAGGCATCATGAACACTGAAGCTTTCTTT. Its protein product is CSVEAQTGIMNTEAFF.

The chain joins TRBV6-2 or TRBV6-3 to TRBJ2-7; 11 positions agree with TRBD2. Germline values: CDR1 MNHEY, CDR2 SVGEGT. The CDR3 totals 15 residues. V was pared by 7 bases and J by 4 bases, with 9 bases of the junction left unmatched. The CDR3, as DNA: TGTGCCAGCACCAATCCGGGACTAGCGGTATACGAGCAGTACTTC. It specifies CASTNPGLAVYEQYF.

This rearrangement joins TRBV18 to TRBJ2-1; 9 bases line up with TRBD2. CDR1 is KGHSH, CDR2 LQKENI, per germline. After removal of 5 bases from V and 9 bases from J, the junction contained 8 bases not matched to a gene. The length of the CDR3 is 14 residues. The CDR3: CASSDAGGPSEQFF. The CDR3 nucleotides read TGTGCCAGCTCAGACGCGGGAGGGCCCTCTGAGCAGTTCTTC.

This clonotype was seen only a few times. The chain has TRBV30 and TRBJ1-2; D may be TRBD1 (5 bases). CDR1 is GTSNPN and CDR2 is SVGIG in the germline V gene (reference sequence). The CDR3 loop spans 12 amino acids. V dropped 4 bases and J dropped 4 bases, with 10 bases sitting between them. The CDR3 reads CAWNPGRYGYTF. The CDR3, as DNA: TGTGCCTGGAACCCGGGACGCTATGGCTACACCTTC.

This clonotype was picked up many times. The chain recombines TRBV10-2 with TRBJ2-7, with D tentatively TRBD1 (6 bases). Germline V lookup: CDR1 WSHSY, CDR2 SAAADI. The V end was cut by 2 bases, the J end by 0 bases, with 8 bases between. This CDR3 region has 14 residues. CDR3 coding DNA: TGCGCCAGCAGTGAGGAACAGGGCTCCTACGAGCAGTACTTC. Residues: CASSEEQGSYEQYF.

The genes are TRBV20-1 and TRBJ2-1; 7 bases line up with TRBD2. Trimming cost V 5 bases and J 5 bases; bases outside gene matches: 9. Looked up from germline, CDR1 is DFQATT and CDR2 is SNEGSKA (reference sequence). The CDR3 sequence is 14 residues long. The CDR3 loop reads CSAATGLLNNEQFF. The CDR3 DNA reads TGCAGTGCTGCCACGGGACTACTTAACAATGAGCAGTTCTTC.

The chain couples TRBV9 to TRBJ2-1; a possible D gene is TRBD2 (6 bases). The CDR3 is made up of 15 amino acids. The ends were cut back, 3 bases at V and 5 bases at J, with 15 bases in the middle. Germline CDR1 and CDR2: SGDLS and YYNGEE. This CDR3 reads CASSAAGSPNNEQFF. As DNA, the CDR3 is TGTGCCAGCAGCGCCGCGGGGAGTCCCAACAATGAGCAGTTCTTC.

This chain links TRBV30 with TRBJ1-5; D call uncertain. Trimming took 3 bases from V and 0 from J, leaving 3 bases between them. The CDR3 covers 12 residues. Germline CDR1 and CDR2: GTSNPN and SVGIG (reference sequence). The CDR3 bases are TGTGCCTGGAGGCATAGCAATCAGCCCCAGCATTTT. This sequence encodes CAWRHSNQPQHF.

The chain recombines TRBV20-1 with TRBJ2-3, with D tentatively TRBD1 or TRBD2 (6 bases each). Germline V gene lookup returns CDR1 DFQATT and CDR2 SNEGSKA (reference sequence). This CDR3 is built from 13 residues. The CDR3 reads CRTRGLRTDTQYF. CDR3 coding DNA: TGCAGAACCCGGGGGCTCAGAACAGATACGCAGTATTTT.

This clonotype was recorded many times. The chain combines TRBV12-3 or TRBV12-4 with TRBJ2-3; TRBD1 agrees at 9 bases. Trimming removed 2 bases from V and 1 base from J; junction bases left unmatched: 7. The CDR3 runs to 17 residues. This chain's CDR3 is CASSLWGQGKGTDTQYF. The DNA of the CDR3 is TGTGCCAGCAGTTTATGGGGACAGGGTAAGGGCACAGATACGCAGTATTTT.

This clonotype was observed a handful of times. CDR3 sequence reads: CASSSRQALVGQGRSGNTIYF. CDR3 sequence (DNA): TGTGCCAGCTCAAGCAGACAAGCATTGGTTGGACAGGGTCGGTCTGGAAACACCATATATTTT. The chain carries TRBV2 and TRBJ1-3; 8 bases fit TRBD1. This CDR3 is built from 21 residues. In germline, CDR1 is SNHLY, CDR2 FYNNEI. J lost 1 base, V lost 8 bases, and 25 bases had no gene match.

This clonotype occurred a few times. This chain connects TRBV6-5 to TRBJ2-3; a possible D gene is TRBD2 (6 bases). V lost 2 bases to trimming and J lost 2 bases, with 11 bases between them. The germline V gene has CDR1 MNHEY and CDR2 SVGAGI. The CDR3 loop spans 15 amino acids. The CDR3 protein is CASSYLRDPTDTQYF. Here the CDR3 DNA reads TGTGCCAGCAGTTACCTGCGGGATCCCACAGATACGCAGTATTTT.

This chain joins TRBV5-1 and TRBJ2-2; D remains unclear. Germline CDR1 SGHRS, CDR2 YFSETQ. V was trimmed by 0 bases and J by 4 bases, leaving 10 bases between them. The CDR3 totals 15 residues. CDR3 bases: TGCGCCAGCAGCTTGGCAGTGTCCGGCACCGGGGAGCTGTTTTTT. Amino acid sequence: CASSLAVSGTGELFF. Looking up the rest from reference TRBV5-1 and TRBJ2-2 gives the full variable domain: KAGVTQTPRYLIKTRGQQVTLSCSPISGHRSVSWYQQTPGQGLQFLFEYFSETQRNKGNFPGRFSGRQFSNSRSEMNVSTLELGDSALYLCASSLAVSGTGELFFGEGSRLTVL.

This clonotype has a handful of counts. The chain recombines TRBV5-1 with TRBJ2-5; either TRBD1 or TRBD2 may fit D (7 bases each). V dropped 1 base and J dropped 2 bases, with 12 bases sitting between them. From germline, CDR1 is SGHRS and CDR2 YFSETQ. The CDR3 spans 15 residues. The CDR3 DNA reads TGCGCCAGCAGCTTGCCAGGGGGGGCGCAAGAGACCCAGTACTTC. Protein: CASSLPGGAQETQYF.

The chain is built from TRBV4-1 and TRBJ2-4, with unresolved D. The CDR3 is 14 amino acids. V was clipped by 3 bases and J by 7 bases, with 13 bases between them. CDR1 MGHRA and CDR2 YSYEKL come from the germline V gene. The CDR3 here is CASSQGSLRNIQYF. The CDR3, as DNA: TGCGCCAGCAGCCAGGGCTCTCTCCGGAACATTCAGTACTTC.

This clonotype has at least ten counts. The V call is TRBV12-3 or TRBV12-4, the J call TRBJ1-1; D gene unclear. The ends were cut back, 6 bases at V and 5 bases at J, with 10 bases in the middle. The CDR3 covers 12 residues. This chain's CDR3 is CASSPLRTEAFF. The CDR3 nucleotides are TGTGCCAGCAGCCCGTTGCGGACTGAAGCTTTCTTT.

This clonotype was observed a few times. The chain combines TRBV6-6 with TRBJ2-1, with D hard to call. CDR1 and CDR2 (germline): MNHNY, SVGAGI (reference sequence). The CDR3 loop spans 11 amino acids. Trimming shortened V by 2 bases and J by 10 bases, and 6 bases separated the two germline ends. CDR3: CASSYRVEQFF. In nucleotides, the CDR3 is TGTGCCAGCAGTTACCGAGTCGAGCAGTTCTTC.